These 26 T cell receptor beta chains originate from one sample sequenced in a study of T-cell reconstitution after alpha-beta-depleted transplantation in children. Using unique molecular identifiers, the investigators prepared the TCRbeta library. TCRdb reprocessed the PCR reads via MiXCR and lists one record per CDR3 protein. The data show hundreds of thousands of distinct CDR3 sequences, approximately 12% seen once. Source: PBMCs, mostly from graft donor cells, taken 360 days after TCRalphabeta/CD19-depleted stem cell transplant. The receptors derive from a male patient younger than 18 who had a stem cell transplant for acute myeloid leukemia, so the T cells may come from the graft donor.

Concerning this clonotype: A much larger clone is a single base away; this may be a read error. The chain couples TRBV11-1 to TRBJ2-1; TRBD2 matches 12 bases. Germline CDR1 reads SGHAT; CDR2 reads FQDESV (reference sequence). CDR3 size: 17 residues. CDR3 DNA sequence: TGTGCCAGCAGCTTACCCCTAGCGGGAGGGTTCGACAATGAGCAGTTGTTC. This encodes CASSLPLAGGFDNEQLF.

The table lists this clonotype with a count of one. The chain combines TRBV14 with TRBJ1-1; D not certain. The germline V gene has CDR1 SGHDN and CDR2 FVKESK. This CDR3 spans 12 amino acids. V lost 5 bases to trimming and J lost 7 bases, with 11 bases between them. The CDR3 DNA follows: TGTGCCAGCAGCTCTTGGCCCAGTGAAGCTTTCTTT. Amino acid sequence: CASSSWPSEAFF.

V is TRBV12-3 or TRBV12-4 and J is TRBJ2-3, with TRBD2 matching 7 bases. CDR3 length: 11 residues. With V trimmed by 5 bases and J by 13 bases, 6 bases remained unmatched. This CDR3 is CASSPGLREYF. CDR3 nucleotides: TGTGCCAGCAGTCCGGGACTAAGAGAGTATTTT.

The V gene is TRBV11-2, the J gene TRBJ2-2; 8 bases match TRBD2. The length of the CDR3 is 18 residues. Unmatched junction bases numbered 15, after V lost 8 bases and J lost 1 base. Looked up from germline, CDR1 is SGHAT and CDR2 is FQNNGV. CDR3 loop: CASPPSGGIIKNTGELFF. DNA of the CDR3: TGTGCCAGCCCCCCCTCGGGAGGGATAATAAAGAACACCGGGGAGCTGTTTTTT.

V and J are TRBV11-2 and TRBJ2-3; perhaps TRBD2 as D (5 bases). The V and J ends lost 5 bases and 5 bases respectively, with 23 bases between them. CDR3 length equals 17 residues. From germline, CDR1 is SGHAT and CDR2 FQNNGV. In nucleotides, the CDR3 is TGTGCCAGCAGCCCCCTGCCCGGAGGTTCCCCGGGAGATACGCAGTATTTT. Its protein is CASSPLPGGSPGDTQYF.

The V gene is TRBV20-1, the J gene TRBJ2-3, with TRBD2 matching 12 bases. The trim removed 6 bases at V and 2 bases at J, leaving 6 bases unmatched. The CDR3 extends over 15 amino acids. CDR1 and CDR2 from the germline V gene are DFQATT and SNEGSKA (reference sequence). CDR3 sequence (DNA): TGCAGTGCCCCTGGGACTAGCGGGTCCACAGATACGCAGTATTTT. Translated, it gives CSAPGTSGSTDTQYF.

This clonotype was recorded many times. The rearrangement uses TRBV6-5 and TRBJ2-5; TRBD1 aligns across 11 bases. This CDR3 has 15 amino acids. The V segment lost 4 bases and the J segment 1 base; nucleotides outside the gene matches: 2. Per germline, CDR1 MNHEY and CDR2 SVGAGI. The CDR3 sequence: CASSWTGGSQETQYF. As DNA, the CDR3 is TGTGCCAGCAGTTGGACAGGGGGCAGCCAAGAGACCCAGTACTTC.

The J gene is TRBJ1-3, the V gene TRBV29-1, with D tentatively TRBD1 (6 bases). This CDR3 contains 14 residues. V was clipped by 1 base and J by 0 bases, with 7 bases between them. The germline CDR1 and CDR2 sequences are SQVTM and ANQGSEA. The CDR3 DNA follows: TGCAGCGTTGAAGGAGGGGGCTCTGGAAACACCATATATTTT. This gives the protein CSVEGGGSGNTIYF.

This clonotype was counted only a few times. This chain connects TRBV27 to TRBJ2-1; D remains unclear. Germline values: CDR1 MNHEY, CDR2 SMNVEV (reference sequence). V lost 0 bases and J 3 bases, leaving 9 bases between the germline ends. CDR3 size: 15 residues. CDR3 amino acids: CASSLSAIVYNEQFF. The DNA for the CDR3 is TGTGCCAGCAGTTTATCAGCGATTGTCTACAATGAGCAGTTCTTC.

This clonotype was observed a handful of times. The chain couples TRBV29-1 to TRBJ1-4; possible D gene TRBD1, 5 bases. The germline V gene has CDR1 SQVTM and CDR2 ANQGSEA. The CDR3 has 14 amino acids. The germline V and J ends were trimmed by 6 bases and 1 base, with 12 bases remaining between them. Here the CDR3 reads CSVGGDGTNEKLFF. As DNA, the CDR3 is TGCAGCGTCGGAGGGGACGGAACTAATGAAAAACTGTTTTTT.

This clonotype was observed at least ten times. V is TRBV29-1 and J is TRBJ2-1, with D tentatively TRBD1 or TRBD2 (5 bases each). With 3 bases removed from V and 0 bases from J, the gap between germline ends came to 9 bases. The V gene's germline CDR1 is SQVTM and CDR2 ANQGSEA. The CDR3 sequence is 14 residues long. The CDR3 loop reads CSVDGDVSYNEQFF. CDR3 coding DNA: TGCAGCGTTGACGGGGACGTCTCCTACAATGAGCAGTTCTTC.

CDR3 bases: TGTGCCAGCAGTTTAGAGTGGGTGTTGTACGGACTTCGGACCTACGAGCAGTACTTC. Protein sequence: CASSLEWVLYGLRTYEQYF. The genes are TRBV12-3 or TRBV12-4 and TRBJ2-7, with D tentatively TRBD2 (5 bases). The CDR3 is 19 residues long. V was shortened by 1 base and J by 2 bases, with 24 bases between the two germline ends.

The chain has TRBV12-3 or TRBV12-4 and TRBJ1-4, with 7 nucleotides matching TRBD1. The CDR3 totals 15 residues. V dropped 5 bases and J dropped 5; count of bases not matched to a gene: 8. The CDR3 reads CASSRGQPINEKLFF. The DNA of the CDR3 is TGTGCCAGCAGTCGGGGACAGCCAATCAATGAAAAACTGTTTTTT.

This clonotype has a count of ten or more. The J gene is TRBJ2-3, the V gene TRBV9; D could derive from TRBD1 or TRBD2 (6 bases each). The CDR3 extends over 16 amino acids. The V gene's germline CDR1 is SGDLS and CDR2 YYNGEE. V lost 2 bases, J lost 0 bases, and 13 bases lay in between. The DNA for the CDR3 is TGTGCCAGCAGCGTCGGGGGCGGCTCTAGCACAGATACGCAGTATTTT. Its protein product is CASSVGGGSSTDTQYF.

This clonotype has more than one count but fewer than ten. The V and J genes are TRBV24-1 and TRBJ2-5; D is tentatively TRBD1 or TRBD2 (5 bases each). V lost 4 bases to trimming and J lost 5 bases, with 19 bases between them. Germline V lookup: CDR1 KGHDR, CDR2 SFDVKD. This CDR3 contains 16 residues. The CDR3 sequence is CATSDPPLRGLETQYF. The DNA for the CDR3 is TGTGCCACCAGTGACCCCCCCTTGAGGGGCCTGGAGACCCAGTACTTC.

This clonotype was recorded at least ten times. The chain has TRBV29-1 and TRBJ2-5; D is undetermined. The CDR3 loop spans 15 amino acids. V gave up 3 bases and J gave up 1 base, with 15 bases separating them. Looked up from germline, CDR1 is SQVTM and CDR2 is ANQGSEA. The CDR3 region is CSVDLAAVSQETQYF. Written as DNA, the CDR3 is TGCAGCGTTGATCTGGCAGCTGTATCCCAAGAGACCCAGTACTTC.

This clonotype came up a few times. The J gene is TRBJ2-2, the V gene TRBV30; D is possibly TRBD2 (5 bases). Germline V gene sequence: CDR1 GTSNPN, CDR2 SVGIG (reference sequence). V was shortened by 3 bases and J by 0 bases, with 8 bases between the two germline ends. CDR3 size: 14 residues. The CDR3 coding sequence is TGTGCCTGGAGCGCTAGCACGAACACCGGGGAGCTGTTTTTT. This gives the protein CAWSASTNTGELFF.

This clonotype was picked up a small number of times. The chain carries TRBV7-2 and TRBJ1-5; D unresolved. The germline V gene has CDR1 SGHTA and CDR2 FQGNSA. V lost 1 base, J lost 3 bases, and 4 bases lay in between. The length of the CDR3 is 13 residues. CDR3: CASSLVYNQPQHF. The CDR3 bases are TGTGCCAGCAGCTTAGTCTACAATCAGCCCCAGCATTTT.

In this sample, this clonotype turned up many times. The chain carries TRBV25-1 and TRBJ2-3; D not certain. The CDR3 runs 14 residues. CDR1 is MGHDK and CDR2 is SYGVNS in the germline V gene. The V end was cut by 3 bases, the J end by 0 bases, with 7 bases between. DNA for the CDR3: TGTGCCAGCAGTGACAATTGGAGCACAGATACGCAGTATTTT. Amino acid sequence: CASSDNWSTDTQYF.

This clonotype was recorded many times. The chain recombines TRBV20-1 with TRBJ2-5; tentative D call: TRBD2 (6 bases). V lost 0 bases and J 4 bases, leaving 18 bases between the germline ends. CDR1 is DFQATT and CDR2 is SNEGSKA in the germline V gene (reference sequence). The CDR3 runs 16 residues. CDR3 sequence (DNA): TGCAGTGCTAGAGATCGAGGGCTAGCGCGGGGAGAGACCCAGTACTTC. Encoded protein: CSARDRGLARGETQYF.

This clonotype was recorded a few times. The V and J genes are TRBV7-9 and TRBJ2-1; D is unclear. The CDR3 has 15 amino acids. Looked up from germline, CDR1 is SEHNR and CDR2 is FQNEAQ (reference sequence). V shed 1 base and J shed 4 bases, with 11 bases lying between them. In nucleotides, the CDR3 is TGTGCCAGCAGCTTAGATACAGCCCCTTACAATGAGCAGTTCTTC. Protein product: CASSLDTAPYNEQFF.

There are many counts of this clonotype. The CDR3 sequence is CAIRRTSGHLRVSEQYF. CDR3 coding DNA: TGTGCCATCAGGAGGACTAGCGGGCATCTCCGAGTTTCCGAGCAGTACTTC. V usage is TRBV10-3 and J usage is TRBJ2-7; 11 bases match TRBD2. After removal of 6 bases from V and 6 bases from J, the junction contained 16 bases not matched to a gene. CDR3 length equals 17 residues. CDR1 is ENHRY, CDR2 SYGVKD, per germline.

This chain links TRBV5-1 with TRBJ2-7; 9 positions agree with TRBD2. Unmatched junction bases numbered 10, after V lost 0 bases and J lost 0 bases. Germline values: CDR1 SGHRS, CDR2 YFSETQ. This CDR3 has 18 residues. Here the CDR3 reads CASSLGPRLAGLSYEQYF. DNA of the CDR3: TGCGCCAGCAGCTTGGGGCCACGGCTAGCGGGGCTCTCCTACGAGCAGTACTTC.

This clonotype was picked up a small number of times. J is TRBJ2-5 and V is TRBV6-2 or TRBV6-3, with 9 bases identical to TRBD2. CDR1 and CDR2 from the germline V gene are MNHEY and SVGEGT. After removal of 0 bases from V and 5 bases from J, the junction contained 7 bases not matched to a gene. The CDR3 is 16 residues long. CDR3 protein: CASSYSRSGRWETQYF. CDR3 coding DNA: TGTGCCAGCAGTTACTCGAGAAGCGGGAGGTGGGAGACCCAGTACTTC.

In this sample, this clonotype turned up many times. CDR3 DNA: TGTGCCAGCAGCTTAGCGGGAGGGCCTTTCAATGAGCAGTTCTTC. This codes for CASSLAGGPFNEQFF. The gene calls are TRBV7-3 and TRBJ2-1; 9 bases align to TRBD2. This CDR3 is built from 15 residues. J was trimmed by 6 bases and V by 2 bases; bases with no gene match: 5. The germline CDR1 and CDR2 sequences are SGHTA and FQGTGA.

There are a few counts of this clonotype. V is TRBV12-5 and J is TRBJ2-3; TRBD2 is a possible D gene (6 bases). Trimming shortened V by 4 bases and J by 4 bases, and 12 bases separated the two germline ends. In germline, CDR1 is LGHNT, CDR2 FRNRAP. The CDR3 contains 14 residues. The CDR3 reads CASGWGVPADTQYF. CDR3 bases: TGTGCTAGTGGTTGGGGGGTTCCAGCAGATACGCAGTATTTT.